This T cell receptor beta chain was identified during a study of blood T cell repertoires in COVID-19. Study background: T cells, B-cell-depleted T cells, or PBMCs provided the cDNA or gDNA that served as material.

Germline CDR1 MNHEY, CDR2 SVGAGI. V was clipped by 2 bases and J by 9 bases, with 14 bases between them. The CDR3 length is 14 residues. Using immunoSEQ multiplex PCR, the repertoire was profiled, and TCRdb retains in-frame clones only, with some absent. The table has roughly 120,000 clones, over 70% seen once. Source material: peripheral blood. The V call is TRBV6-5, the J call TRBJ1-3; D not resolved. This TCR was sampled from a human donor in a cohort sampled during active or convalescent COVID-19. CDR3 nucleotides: TGTGCCAGCAGTTACGAATCCCAACGCGGCACCATATATTTT. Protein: CASSYESQRGTIYF.